Each of the 21 T cell receptor beta chains below was sequenced from the same sample in a study of post-analysis software for immune sequencing data. Broader study findings: Higher frequency in patients than in controls was seen for five TRBV segments, with TRBV5-6, TRBV5-1 and TRBV20-1 among them.

Carried by the TCR beta cDNA libraries were unique molecular identifiers. TCRdb re-called the PCR reads with MiXCR, one entry per CDR3 protein. The repertoire has about 570,000 distinct CDR3 sequences, approximately 34% of them found once; the top ten carry approximately 5.4%. The antigens for these receptors are not known. Sequencing was performed on blood. The receptors derive from a girl aged 2-17 years with multiple sclerosis.

This clonotype occurred a few times. This chain connects TRBV4-1 to TRBJ2-3; 9 bases are a match to TRBD2. The V gene end was trimmed by 0 bases and the J gene end by 5 bases; junction bases not matched to a gene: 3. Germline V gene sequence: CDR1 MGHRA, CDR2 YSYEKL. The CDR3 sequence is 15 residues long. CDR3 sequence reads: CASSQEGRGGDTQYF. The CDR3 DNA reads as TGCGCCAGCAGCCAAGAAGGGCGGGGGGGAGATACGCAGTATTTT.

The chain carries TRBV7-6 and TRBJ1-1; D is undetermined. CDR1 and CDR2 (germline): SGHVS, FNYEAQ. This CDR3 comprises 14 residues. V lost 0 bases and J lost 7, with 12 bases in between. The CDR3 spells CASSLAPGSSEAFF. The CDR3 nucleotides are TGTGCCAGCAGCTTAGCGCCAGGCTCCAGTGAAGCTTTCTTT.

The chain carries TRBV20-1 and TRBJ2-1, with TRBD2 matching 16 bases. CDR1 and CDR2 from the germline V gene are DFQATT and SNEGSKA (reference sequence). Trimming cost V 5 bases and J 5 bases; bases outside gene matches: 12. This CDR3 region has 18 residues. The CDR3 region has the DNA TGCAGTGCTCACCTTCCGGGACTAGCGGGGGGGCTTCACAATGAGCAGTTCTTC. Translating gives CSAHLPGLAGGLHNEQFF.

This rearrangement joins TRBV25-1 to TRBJ2-7; D unclear. The germline CDR1 and CDR2 sequences are MGHDK and SYGVNS. Trimming left V 10 bases short and J 2 bases short, with 12 bases between. The CDR3 covers 12 residues. In nucleotides, the CDR3 is TGTGCCACCGGAGACGGACCCTACGAGCAGTACTTC. Translated: CATGDGPYEQYF.

This clonotype was detected only a few times. The chain couples TRBV20-1 to TRBJ2-5, with no clear D. The length of the CDR3 is 12 residues. V gave up 3 bases and J gave up 2 bases, with 7 bases separating them. Per the germline V gene, CDR1 is DFQATT and CDR2 is SNEGSKA (reference sequence). The CDR3 region is CSASQPQETQYF. The CDR3 DNA reads TGCAGTGCTAGCCAGCCACAAGAGACCCAGTACTTC.

The chain carries TRBV7-8 and TRBJ2-5; TRBD1 matches at 9 bases. V was clipped by 4 bases and J by 11 bases; unmatched bases: 20. CDR1 and CDR2 from the germline V gene are SGHVS and FQNEAQ. This CDR3 region has 17 residues. This CDR3 is CASSSVSPGQGYNEQYF. The CDR3 DNA sequence: TGTGCCAGCAGCTCGGTATCCCCGGGACAGGGCTACAATGAGCAGTACTTC.

The CDR3 is CASTYTGLNTEAFF. The CDR3 nucleotides are TGTGCCAGCACCTACACCGGACTGAACACTGAAGCTTTCTTT. The genes are TRBV2 and TRBJ1-1; D gene uncertain. Germline assignment: CDR1 SNHLY and CDR2 FYNNEI. V dropped 7 bases and J dropped 0 bases, with 12 bases sitting between them. CDR3 length equals 14 residues.

This clonotype was seen only a few times. V gene TRBV20-1 combines with J gene TRBJ1-5; TRBD1 matches at 7 bases. This CDR3 has 15 residues. V shed 0 bases, J shed 6 bases, and the junction held 8 bases outside the gene matches. Germline V gives CDR1 DFQATT, CDR2 SNEGSKA (reference sequence). The CDR3 region has the DNA TGCAGTGCTAGAGATCGGCAGGGGGGCGGTCAGCCCCAGCATTTT. Amino acid sequence: CSARDRQGGGQPQHF.

The chain recombines TRBV6-1 with TRBJ2-7, with D possibly TRBD1 on 5 matching bases. Germline loops: CDR1 MNHNS, CDR2 SASEGT. There are 15 residues in the CDR3. The germline V and J ends were trimmed by 3 bases and 0 bases, with 12 bases remaining between them. The CDR3 sequence: CASSEFQGSSYEQYF. CDR3 DNA: TGTGCCAGCAGTGAGTTCCAGGGAAGCTCCTACGAGCAGTACTTC.

The chain links TRBV10-3 to TRBJ2-3; D is perhaps TRBD1 or TRBD2 (5 bases each). CDR3 length: 11 residues. Germline V gene data show CDR1 as ENHRY and CDR2 as SYGVKD. V lost 8 bases to trimming and J lost 6 bases, with 9 bases between them. The CDR3 DNA reads as TGTGCCATCCATGAGGGGGATACGCAGTATTTT. Amino acid sequence: CAIHEGDTQYF.

The chain is built from TRBV3-1 and TRBJ1-2; the D gene is possibly TRBD1 (6 bases). CDR1 is LGHDT, CDR2 YNNKEL, per germline (reference sequence). This CDR3 is built from 15 residues. V lost 1 base and J lost 8, with 17 bases in between. The CDR3 here is CASSQVRGGVRGYTF. DNA of the CDR3: TGTGCCAGCAGCCAAGTAAGGGGGGGTGTAAGAGGCTACACCTTC.

This clonotype was found a few times. This chain links TRBV20-1 with TRBJ2-3, with 12 bases identical to TRBD2. This CDR3 is 14 amino acids long. CDR1 and CDR2 (germline): DFQATT, SNEGSKA (reference sequence). The V segment lost 8 bases and the J segment 0 bases; nucleotides outside the gene matches: 3. This CDR3 reads CSTGLAGSTDTQYF. The CDR3 bases are TGCAGTACGGGACTAGCGGGCAGCACAGATACGCAGTATTTT.

Comment on this clonotype: This sequence may be a read error, since a much larger clone differs from it by one base. This chain joins TRBV10-2 and TRBJ2-7, with TRBD2 matching 9 bases. Germline CDR1 reads WSHSY; CDR2 reads SAAADI. V trimming: 4 bases; J trimming: 7 bases; junction bases outside the gene matches: 8. The CDR3 spans 14 residues. This CDR3 reads CASSGGLAYNEQYF. CDR3 DNA: TGCGCCAGCAGTGGGGGACTAGCCTACAATGAGCAGTACTTC.

V usage is TRBV4-2 and J usage is TRBJ1-6, with TRBD1 as a possible D gene (5 bases). V lost 0 bases, J lost 7 bases, and 16 bases lay in between. Germline lookup yields CDR1 LGHNA and CDR2 YNFKEQ. The CDR3 is made up of 17 amino acids. Here the CDR3 DNA reads TGTGCCAGCAGCCAAGACCTCCGGGACGGAGGGAATTCACCCCTCCACTTT. Its protein product is CASSQDLRDGGNSPLHF.

This chain joins TRBV5-6 and TRBJ2-3; D not certain. In germline, CDR1 is SGHDT, CDR2 YYEEEE. V gave up 2 bases and J gave up 2 bases, with 3 bases separating them. CDR3 length: 12 amino acids. The CDR3 spells CASSFITDTQYF. For the CDR3, the DNA is TGTGCCAGCAGCTTCATCACAGATACGCAGTATTTT.

The chain carries TRBV10-3 and TRBJ1-3; D unresolved. CDR3 length: 16 amino acids. Germline CDR1 is ENHRY and CDR2 is SYGVKD. Trimming removed 6 bases at V and 0 bases at J, with 15 bases between. The CDR3 nucleotides are TGTGCCATCAGCATGAGCGTAGGACCCTCTGGAAACACCATATATTTT. Its translation is CAISMSVGPSGNTIYF.

V is TRBV3-1 and J is TRBJ2-1; TRBD2 matches at 13 bases. This CDR3 contains 16 residues. Germline V gives CDR1 LGHDT, CDR2 YNNKEL (reference sequence). Trimming cost V 1 base and J 5 bases; bases outside gene matches: 2. The CDR3 DNA is TGTGCCAGCAGCCAAGCTACTAGCGGGGGGGACAATGAGCAGTTCTTC. Its protein product is CASSQATSGGDNEQFF.

The chain uses TRBV12-3 or TRBV12-4 and TRBJ2-5; 10 nucleotides align to TRBD1. This CDR3 has 14 residues. Losses at the gene ends were 6 bases for V and 5 bases for J; bases not matched to a gene: 6. CDR3 sequence reads: CASRPPGQGETQYF. The CDR3 bases are TGTGCCAGCAGGCCACCGGGACAGGGGGAGACCCAGTACTTC.

Points on this clonotype: Germline and junction disagree at one end, which may indicate a read error. This rearrangement joins TRBV10-3 to TRBJ2-5, with TRBD1 identical over 9 bases. The length of the CDR3 is 16 residues. Germline values: CDR1 ENHRY, CDR2 SYGVKD. DNA of the CDR3: TGTGCCATCAGTGAGTCGGACAGGGGTTTCCTGGAGACCCAGTGCTTC. As protein: CAISESDRGFLETQCF.

Only a few counts were recorded for this clonotype. This chain joins TRBV7-2 and TRBJ2-1, with TRBD2 matching 7 bases. After removal of 3 bases from V and 2 bases from J, the junction contained 7 bases not matched to a gene. This CDR3 is built from 16 residues. CDR1 SGHTA and CDR2 FQGNSA come from the germline V gene. The DNA for the CDR3 is TGTGCCAGCAGCTTTGTCCCTAGCGGACCCTACAATGAGCAGTTCTTC. Residues: CASSFVPSGPYNEQFF.

This chain links TRBV20-1 with TRBJ1-2, with TRBD1 as a possible D gene (6 bases). Germline values: CDR1 DFQATT, CDR2 SNEGSKA (reference sequence). This CDR3 comprises 15 residues. The V gene lost 6 bases and the J gene lost 7 bases, with 24 bases spanning the gap. The CDR3 DNA reads as TGCAGTGCCCGCGAGACCGGGACACCGAGCCTTGGCTACACCTTC. This sequence encodes CSARETGTPSLGYTF.